This T cell receptor (beta chain) was captured by sequencing in a study of T cell repertoires in cytomegalovirus infection. Points on this clonotype: The antigen is unknown.

Study conclusions and caveats: Frequencies of public TCR beta families were cumulated, and this identified carriers of CMV plus the relevant HLA.

The CDR3 has 14 amino acids. V gave up 9 bases and J gave up 0 bases; unmatched junction bases: 5. The germline CDR1 and CDR2 sequences are LNHDA and SQIVND (reference sequence). MiXCR, applied by TCRdb to the reads, yields one record per CDR3 protein. The sample yields about 500,000 distinct CDR3 sequences, 30% to 40% seen once. The chain carries TRBV19 and TRBJ1-1; 9 nucleotides align to TRBD1. This sequence originates from a human donor in good health (CMV status not recorded). Some clones in this sample may be carry-over from other donors' samples. The sample consisted of cultured PBMCs, taken from culture after CMV antigen stimulation. CDR3 in amino acids: CASGQGRMNTEAFF. For the CDR3, the DNA is TGTGCCAGCGGACAGGGGCGGATGAACACTGAAGCTTTCTTT. The full variable domain, rest sourced from reference TRBV19 and TRBJ1-1, is DGGITQSPKYLFRKEGQNVTLSCEQNLNHDAMYWYRQDPGQGLRLIYYSQIVNDFQKGDIAEGYSVSREKKESFPLTVTSAQKNPTAFYLCASGQGRMNTEAFFGQGTRLTVV.